The 13 T cell receptor beta chains below were found in one sample sequenced in a study of control samples from healthy donors and cancer patients. Profiled with immunoSEQ multiplex PCR; TCRdb holds only in-frame clones, not every one. Counted here are about 84,000 clones, roughly nine tenths occurring once; the ten biggest clones make up less than 20%. The specimen sequenced was blood. Source of these receptors: a man aged 25 to 40 in good health.

CDR3 nucleotides: TGCGCCAGCAGCCAAGAGGGGGGGGGAACCTACGAGCAGTACTTC. As protein: CASSQEGGGTYEQYF. The rearrangement links TRBV4-1 to TRBJ2-7; 7 bases map to TRBD2. The CDR3 runs to 15 residues. Losses at the gene ends were 0 bases for V and 2 bases for J; bases not matched to a gene: 4. Per the germline V gene, CDR1 is MGHRA and CDR2 is YSYEKL.

The chain has TRBV29-1 and TRBJ1-1; TRBD1 might be the D (5 bases). Per the germline V gene, CDR1 is SQVTM and CDR2 is ANQGSEA. V was shortened by 7 bases and J by 2 bases, with 14 bases between the two germline ends. CDR3 size: 13 residues. The CDR3 nucleotides read TGCAGCGCAAACAGGCAGGGTAACACTGAAGCTTTCTTT. It yields the protein CSANRQGNTEAFF.

The rearrangement links TRBV5-4 to TRBJ1-2; 7 positions agree with TRBD1. J lost 8 bases, V lost 4 bases, and 8 bases had no gene match. Germline-derived CDR1 and CDR2 are SGHNT and YYREEE (reference sequence). This CDR3 has 13 amino acids. CDR3 in amino acids: CASSLARGSGYTF. For the CDR3, the DNA is TGTGCCAGCAGCCTAGCCAGGGGGTCCGGCTACACCTTC.

V and J are TRBV7-9 and TRBJ1-3; D uncertain. Trimming shortened V by 0 bases and J by 4 bases, and 7 bases separated the two germline ends. CDR3 length equals 14 residues. Germline CDR1 is SEHNR and CDR2 is FQNEAQ (reference sequence). CDR3 nucleotides: TGTGCCAGCAGCTTAGCGCTTCGGGGAAACACCATATATTTT. Its protein is CASSLALRGNTIYF.

This clone turned up a few times. The chain couples TRBV3-1 (or the pseudogene TRBV3-2) to TRBJ1-5; D uncertain. V was clipped by 8 bases and J by 3 bases, with 11 bases between them. Germline lookup yields CDR1 LGHDT and CDR2 YNNKEL (reference sequence). The CDR3 extends over 13 amino acids. Written as DNA, the CDR3 is TGTGCCAGCGGGTGGGATACCAATCAGCCCCAGCATTTT. Protein product: CASGWDTNQPQHF.

This clone was counted only a few times. The V call is TRBV2, the J call TRBJ1-5; D may be TRBD1 (5 bases). The CDR3 spans 14 residues. Trimming shortened V by 11 bases and J by 1 base, and 15 bases separated the two germline ends. From germline, CDR1 is SNHLY and CDR2 FYNNEI. The CDR3 protein is CALRAGGSNQPQHF. The CDR3 region has the DNA TGTGCCCTCAGGGCGGGGGGGAGCAATCAGCCCCAGCATTTT.

This clone was recorded a few times. The rearrangement uses TRBV5-8 and TRBJ2-1; a possible D gene is TRBD1 (6 bases). The CDR3 is 15 amino acids. Germline CDR1 is SGHTS and CDR2 is YDEGEE. Trimming left V 1 base short and J 2 bases short, with 10 bases between. This CDR3 reads CASSLRDKPYNEQFF. CDR3 DNA: TGTGCCAGCAGCTTGAGGGACAAGCCCTACAATGAGCAGTTCTTC.

V usage is TRBV7-9 and J usage is TRBJ2-1; 7 nucleotides match TRBD1. Germline V CDR1 and CDR2: SEHNR, FQNEAQ (reference sequence). Trimming at V came to 2 bases and at J to 8 bases, leaving 12 bases not matched to a gene. CDR3 length: 16 residues. The CDR3 bases are TGTGCCAGCAGCTTACCCCGGACAGGTGGGAAGTATGAGCAGTTCTTC. Its translation is CASSLPRTGGKYEQFF.

The chain has TRBV12-3 or TRBV12-4 and TRBJ1-5; no reliable D call. Trimming left V 6 bases short and J 9 bases short, with 12 bases between. The CDR3 contains 12 residues. The CDR3 here is CASSQQGRPQHF. The CDR3 DNA follows: TGTGCCAGCAGCCAACAAGGGAGGCCCCAGCATTTT.

This rearrangement joins TRBV9 to TRBJ1-3; 7 bases line up with TRBD1. Germline-derived CDR1 and CDR2 are SGDLS and YYNGEE. V trimming: 4 bases; J trimming: 4 bases; junction bases outside the gene matches: 5. This CDR3 contains 14 residues. CDR3 region: CASSPQTGGNTIYF. In nucleotides, the CDR3 is TGTGCCAGCAGCCCCCAGACAGGGGGAAACACCATATATTTT.

The chain is built from TRBV27 and TRBJ2-7, with 11 bases fitting TRBD2. Germline V gene sequence: CDR1 MNHEY, CDR2 SMNVEV (reference sequence). The CDR3 length is 16 residues. V lost 5 bases, J lost 3 bases, and 9 bases stayed unmatched. The CDR3 sequence is CASSPPATSGNYEQYF. CDR3 bases: TGTGCCAGCAGTCCACCTGCGACTAGCGGGAACTACGAGCAGTACTTC.

The chain uses TRBV19 and TRBJ2-3; 12 bases match TRBD2. Trimming cost V 6 bases and J 5 bases; bases outside gene matches: 9. Germline loops: CDR1 LNHDA, CDR2 SQIVND (reference sequence). The CDR3 is 16 residues long. The CDR3 DNA reads as TGTGCCAGTAGATCTCCGACTAGCGGGAGCGGAGATACGCAGTATTTT. Protein sequence: CASRSPTSGSGDTQYF.

V is TRBV5-6 and J is TRBJ2-1; TRBD2 aligns across 7 bases. CDR3 length: 14 amino acids. The V gene's germline CDR1 is SGHDT and CDR2 YYEEEE. V was pared by 1 base and J by 7 bases, with 5 bases of the junction left unmatched. The CDR3 region is CASSLIGGNNEQFF. CDR3 sequence (DNA): TGTGCCAGCAGCTTGATCGGGGGGAATAATGAGCAGTTCTTC.